Below, 5 T cell receptor beta chains from the same sample are listed, as sequenced in a study of T cell responses to AZD1222 COVID-19 vaccine. Measured with immunoSEQ multiplex PCR; TCRdb has only the in-frame clones, and not every one. The repertoire consists of 150,000 to 200,000 clones, with about 90% occurring once and the leading ten covering approximately 10%. The sequencing used peripheral blood, collected 28 days after the second AZD1222 dose. The receptors stem from an adult who received the AZD1222 COVID-19 vaccine.

The rearrangement joins TRBV7-9 to TRBJ1-2, with D perhaps matching TRBD1 (6 bases). The CDR3 consists of 12 residues. Germline assignment: CDR1 SEHNR and CDR2 FQNEAQ (reference sequence). Trimming removed 4 bases from V and 3 bases from J, with 6 bases in between. In DNA form, the CDR3 reads TGTGCCAGCAGCTACAGGGACTATGGCTACACCTTC. Protein: CASSYRDYGYTF. Combining the CDR3 with reference TRBV7-9 and TRBJ1-2 gives the whole variable domain DTGVSQNPRHKITKRGQNVTFRCDPISEHNRLYWYRQTLGQGPEFLTYFQNEAQLEKSRLLSDRFSAERPKGSFSTLEIQRTEQGDSAMYLCASSYRDYGYTFGSGTRLTVV.

The rearrangement joins TRBV6-6 to TRBJ1-2; D is ambiguous. V was shortened by 0 bases and J by 4 bases, with 9 bases between the two germline ends. From germline, CDR1 is MNHNY and CDR2 SVGAGI (reference sequence). The CDR3 is 14 amino acids. For the CDR3, the DNA is TGTGCCAGCAGTTACTCCGGCATATCCTATGGCTACACCTTC. This gives the protein CASSYSGISYGYTF.

The chain couples TRBV9 to TRBJ2-5, with D possibly being TRBD1 or TRBD2 (5 bases each). The V gene lost 4 bases and the J gene lost 3 bases, with 19 bases spanning the gap. This CDR3 region has 16 residues. CDR1 SGDLS and CDR2 YYNGEE come from the germline V gene. The CDR3 loop is CASSTNSLQGEETQYF. The CDR3, as DNA: TGTGCCAGCAGCACAAATTCACTTCAGGGAGAAGAGACCCAGTACTTC.

The gene calls are TRBV5-6 and TRBJ2-3, with 9 bases fitting TRBD2. The J segment lost 2 bases and the V segment lost 1 base, leaving 11 bases of the junction unmatched. The CDR3 consists of 18 residues. CDR1 is SGHDT, CDR2 YYEEEE, per germline. This CDR3 reads CASSLTGTSRLITDTQYF. The CDR3 DNA reads as TGTGCCAGCAGCTTGACCGGGACTAGCCGCCTTATCACAGATACGCAGTATTTT.

The chain combines TRBV7-9 with TRBJ2-5; 11 nucleotides line up with TRBD2. The V segment lost 5 bases and the J segment 2 bases; nucleotides outside the gene matches: 10. This CDR3 region has 17 residues. Germline CDR1 is SEHNR and CDR2 is FQNEAQ (reference sequence). The CDR3 loop reads CASSMGLAEPPQETQYF. The CDR3 DNA reads as TGTGCCAGCAGCATGGGACTAGCGGAACCACCGCAAGAGACCCAGTACTTC.